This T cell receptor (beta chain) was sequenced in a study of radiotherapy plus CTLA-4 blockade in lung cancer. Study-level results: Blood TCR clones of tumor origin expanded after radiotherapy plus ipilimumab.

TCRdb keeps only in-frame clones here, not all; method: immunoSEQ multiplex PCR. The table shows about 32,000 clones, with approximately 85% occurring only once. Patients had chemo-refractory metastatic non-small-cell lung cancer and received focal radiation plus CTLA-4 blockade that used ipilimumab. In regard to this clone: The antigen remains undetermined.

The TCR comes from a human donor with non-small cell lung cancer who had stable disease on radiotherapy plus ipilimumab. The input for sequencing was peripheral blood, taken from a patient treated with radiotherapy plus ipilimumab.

CDR3 in amino acids: CASSLAGTGAGYGYTF. As DNA, the CDR3 is TGTGCCAGCAGCTTAGCGGGGACAGGGGCGGGCTATGGCTACACCTTC. The V gene is TRBV7-2, the J gene TRBJ1-2; 10 bases match TRBD1. With V trimmed by 0 bases and J by 4 bases, 5 bases remained unmatched. CDR1 is SGHTA, CDR2 FQGNSA, per germline. The CDR3 is made up of 16 amino acids.